Detailed here is one T cell receptor (beta chain). The antigen it binds to is not known. No clone much larger than this one lies a single base away; base qualities are absent. The study was a case-control design nested within a healthcare worker cohort in London, UK, with weekly nasopharyngeal swab PCR tests and blood sampling. Between 23 and 31 March 2020, the week of the UK lockdown, healthcare workers were enrolled and then followed up weekly for as long as 16 weeks. To prepare the library, 5' RACE was applied. The sequencing machine was a NextSeq 500. In the TCR library protocol, unique molecular identifiers were attached to individual cDNA molecules to correct for PCR bias and sequencing error. Both TCR alpha and beta chains were sequenced, and tight co-correlation was observed between alpha and beta sequence abundances in each sample. Concerning the study's data processing: Decombinator V4 was used to perform V gene, J gene and CDR3 annotation of TCR sequences. TCRs were defined as expanded if a significant change between any two time points was detected under a Poisson model with p below 0.0001. TCR abundances were normalised to the total number of TCRs sequenced per sample and expressed as counts per million. TRAV1-2 paired with TRAJ12, TRAJ20 or TRAJ33 defined MAIT TCRs, while TRAV10 paired with TRAJ18 defined iNKT TCRs. VDJdb, accessed 1 November 2021, was searched for CMV, EBV and SARS-CoV-2 annotated TCRs, excluding TCRs annotated for multiple antigens. TCRdb ran its own pipeline on the public reads, namely fastp trimming at Q25 and MiXCR clone calling, and kept in-frame beta chains. CDR3 protein sequences are deduplicated, and each keeps its most common genes and DNA. Here the V and J calls rest on TCRdb's processing, not on the authors' analysis. Recorded for this sample are nearly 30,000 distinct CDR3 sequences; 5.7% of them occurred a single time. The ten largest clones take up around 5.4% of the sample.

This sample stems from a study of early T cells in non-severe SARS-CoV-2 infection (dated by TCRdb to the early 2020s). A note on the overall study: TCR sequencing used bulk RNA from unsorted whole blood, so alpha and beta chains could not be paired. What the work shows at the level of the full study, not this receptor alone: VDJdb matching was skewed toward anti-spike CD8 responses and likely underestimated virus-specific expansions by missing private and CD4 specificities.

The germline ends are 13 bases apart after V is trimmed by 8 bases and J by 2 bases. The CDR3 runs 13 residues from the cysteine to the phenylalanine. The entry retains the CDR3 DNA only, 39 bases that are in frame from base 1. Looking up the germline V gene yields CDR1 SNHLY and CDR2 FYNNEI. The TCR sequence derives from an adult who was a healthcare worker with PCR-confirmed SARS-CoV-2 infection or an uninfected control (not recorded which). Specimen: whole blood. This chain is built from TRBV2 and TRBJ2-7, with no D gene named confidently. The CDR3 protein sequence reads: CASPRASPYEQYF. The DNA sequence follows: TGTGCCAGCCCTAGGGCTTCTCCCTACGAGCAGTACTTC.